This T cell receptor beta chain is from a study of blood T cells in healthy people across ages. Next came a second PCR, run for about 7 to 12 cycles, which used a sample-barcoded 5' primer along with a J-beta primer mix. MiXCR, applied by TCRdb to the 5' RACE reads, yields one record per CDR3 protein. The repertoire has approximately 760,000 distinct CDR3 sequences, approximately 25% of them found once; the top ten carry under 9.5%. The germline V and J ends were trimmed by 6 bases and 2 bases, with 10 bases remaining between them. The CDR3 runs to 13 residues. In germline, CDR1 is LGHDT, CDR2 YNNKEL (reference sequence). This sample also appeared in a second study, on T cells of mothers and their children.

This clonotype was sampled from a boy younger than 18 in good health. The chain employs TRBV3-1 and TRBJ2-5; D is unclear. Sequenced material: blood. CDR3 loop: CASRGSPQETQYF. The CDR3 coding sequence is TGTGCCAGCAGGGGTAGCCCTCAAGAGACCCAGTACTTC.